The next 9 T cell receptor beta chains were all read from a single sample in a study of shared clonotypes between healthy human individuals. CD8 cells classed as naive were CD45RO-negative and positively selected for CCR7, excluding terminally differentiated effector memory CD45RA+ cells. Sequencing was performed with immunoSEQ multiplex PCR; in TCRdb, only in-frame clones are kept and a portion is missing. The data show more than 2 million clones, approximately 94% seen once. Sequencing was performed on naive CD8+ T cells sorted from blood. These receptor sequences come from a man between 18 and 29 years old in good health.

V usage is TRBV4-1 and J usage is TRBJ2-7; 7 bases are shared with TRBD1. V lost 2 bases, J lost 0 bases, and 4 bases stayed unmatched. CDR1 and CDR2 from the germline V gene are MGHRA and YSYEKL. This CDR3 comprises 15 residues. The CDR3, as DNA: TGCGCCAGCAGCCAACGGGACAGTGTCTCCTACGAGCAGTACTTC. It encodes CASSQRDSVSYEQYF.

This chain connects TRBV4-2 to TRBJ2-7; D gene uncertain. Germline V gene lookup returns CDR1 LGHNA and CDR2 YNFKEQ. V lost 3 bases and J 2 bases, leaving 5 bases between the germline ends. The CDR3 has 12 residues. The CDR3 is CASSQGTYEQYF. The CDR3 DNA is TGTGCCAGCAGCCAGGGGACCTACGAGCAGTACTTC.

The chain has TRBV5-6 and TRBJ1-1; the D gene is possibly TRBD1 (5 bases). Per the germline V gene, CDR1 is SGHDT and CDR2 is YYEEEE. CDR3 length equals 16 residues. Trimming pared 4 bases from V and 4 bases from J, leaving 20 bases between. CDR3 in DNA: TGTGCCAGCAGCGGACGAGAGGAGGGGTGGGGCACTGAAGCTTTCTTT. As protein: CASSGREEGWGTEAFF.

The genes are TRBV6-5 and TRBJ2-3; D perhaps matches TRBD2 (5 bases). From germline, CDR1 is MNHEY and CDR2 SVGAGI. The ends were cut back, 8 bases at V and 5 bases at J, with 14 bases in the middle. CDR3 length: 13 amino acids. CDR3 bases: TGTGCCAGCGGCCGCCAGGAGGTAGATACGCAGTATTTT. Its protein is CASGRQEVDTQYF.

V is TRBV6-5 and J is TRBJ1-2, with 8 positions matching TRBD1. CDR3 length: 14 amino acids. After removal of 4 bases from V and 8 bases from J, the junction contained 9 bases not matched to a gene. Germline V lookup: CDR1 MNHEY, CDR2 SVGAGI. The CDR3 here is CASSFGQGGEGYTF. Here the CDR3 DNA reads TGTGCCAGCAGTTTCGGACAGGGTGGGGAAGGCTACACCTTC.

This sequence joins TRBV7-2 and TRBJ2-3; 9 bases are a match to TRBD2. V lost 4 bases to trimming and J lost 2 bases; unmatched junction nucleotides: 10. Germline V lookup: CDR1 SGHTA, CDR2 FQGNSA. The CDR3 is 17 amino acids. This CDR3 reads CASSSPTRTSDTDTQYF. CDR3 coding DNA: TGTGCCAGCAGCTCGCCCACTAGGACTAGCGACACAGATACGCAGTATTTT. Full variable domain (remainder filled in from reference TRBV7-2 and TRBJ2-3): GAGVSQSPSNKVTEKGKDVELRCDPISGHTALYWYRQSLGQGLEFLIYFQGNSAPDKSGLPSDRFSAERTGGSVSTLTIQRTQQEDSAVYLCASSSPTRTSDTDTQYFGPGTRLTVL.

The J gene is TRBJ2-5, the V gene TRBV10-2; the D gene could be TRBD1 or TRBD2 (6 bases each). This CDR3 comprises 17 residues. With 1 base removed from V and 2 bases from J, the gap between germline ends came to 17 bases. Germline CDR1 and CDR2: WSHSY and SAAADI. The CDR3 protein is CASSEFPAEGGQETQYF. CDR3 bases: TGCGCCAGCAGTGAGTTCCCAGCGGAGGGGGGTCAAGAGACCCAGTACTTC.

This rearrangement joins TRBV15 to TRBJ2-2, with 9 positions matching TRBD2. This CDR3 contains 17 residues. Unmatched junction bases numbered 3, after V lost 0 bases and J lost 1 base. Germline assignment: CDR1 LNHNV and CDR2 YYDKDF (reference sequence). The chain's CDR3 is CATSRDRSGGNTGELFF. CDR3 bases: TGTGCCACCAGCAGAGACCGTAGCGGGGGGAACACCGGGGAGCTGTTTTTT.

This clone was observed a single time. This sequence joins TRBV6-5 and TRBJ2-3; D might be TRBD1 or TRBD2, each matching 5 bases. The germline V gene has CDR1 MNHEY and CDR2 SVGAGI. This CDR3 has 15 residues. Trimming stripped 2 bases from V and 4 bases from J, with 13 bases between. This CDR3 reads CASSYGGRKADTQYF. The CDR3 DNA is TGTGCCAGCAGTTACGGGGGACGAAAAGCAGATACGCAGTATTTT.